This entry concerns a single T cell receptor beta chain. Its antigen is unidentified. Assay used: immunoSEQ multiplex PCR; TCRdb lists only in-frame clones, some missing. Counted here are roughly 80,000 clones, around 91% occurring once; the ten biggest clones make up roughly 25%. These data come from a study of brain T cells in children with intractable seizures. Findings and limits, study-wide: Pre-surgery blood may have been undersampled, hiding some clones.

Sequencing was limited to surgery cases with top T cell transcript signatures in brain tissue. CDR3 length equals 15 residues. Trimming removed 3 bases from V and 1 base from J, with 8 bases in between. CDR1 and CDR2 from the germline V gene are KGHDR and SFDVKD. Here the sequenced sample was peripheral blood, taken at surgery. The chain employs TRBV24-1 and TRBJ2-2, with D hard to call. This receptor was taken from a girl aged 2 to 10 with Rasmussen encephalitis and intractable seizures. The CDR3 reads CATSDQRQNTGELFF. DNA of the CDR3: TGTGCCACCAGTGATCAGCGACAGAACACCGGGGAGCTGTTTTTT.